This T cell receptor (beta chain) was identified during a study of T cell changes during pregnancy in multiple sclerosis. Germline CDR1 and CDR2: LNHNV and YYDKDF (reference sequence). There are 15 residues in the CDR3. Trimming took 8 bases from V and 0 from J, leaving 11 bases between them. Sequenced by immunoSEQ multiplex PCR; TCRdb stores in-frame clones only, minus some. Counted here are about 75,000 clones, around 90% occurring once; the ten biggest clones make up 0.7% to 0.9%. The source was peripheral blood, collected in the first trimester of pregnancy. This TCR was recovered from a female donor in good health, enrolled as a control in a pregnancy study. The rearrangement joins TRBV15 to TRBJ2-6; D ambiguous. CDR3: CATSKRDSGANVLTF. CDR3 DNA sequence: TGTGCCACCTCCAAGAGAGACTCTGGGGCCAACGTCCTGACTTTC.